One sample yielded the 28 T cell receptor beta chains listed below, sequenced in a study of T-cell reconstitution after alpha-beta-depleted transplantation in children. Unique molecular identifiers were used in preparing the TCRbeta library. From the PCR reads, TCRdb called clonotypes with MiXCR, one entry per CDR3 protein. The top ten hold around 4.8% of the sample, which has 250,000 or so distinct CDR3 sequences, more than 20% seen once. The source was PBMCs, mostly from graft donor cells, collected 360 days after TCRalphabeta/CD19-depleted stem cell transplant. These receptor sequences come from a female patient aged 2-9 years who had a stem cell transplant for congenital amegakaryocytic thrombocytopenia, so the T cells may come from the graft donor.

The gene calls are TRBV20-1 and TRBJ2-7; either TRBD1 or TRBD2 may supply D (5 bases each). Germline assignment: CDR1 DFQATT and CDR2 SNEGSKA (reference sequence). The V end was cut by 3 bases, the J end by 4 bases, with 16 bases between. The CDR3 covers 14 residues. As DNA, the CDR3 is TGCAGTGCTAGGAGGGACGGCGGAAAGTACGAGCAGTACTTC. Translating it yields CSARRDGGKYEQYF.

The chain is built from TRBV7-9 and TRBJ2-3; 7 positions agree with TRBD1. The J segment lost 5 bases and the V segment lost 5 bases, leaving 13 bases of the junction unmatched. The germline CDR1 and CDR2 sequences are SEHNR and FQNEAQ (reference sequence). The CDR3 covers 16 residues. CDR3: CASSPRGQVWVDTQYF. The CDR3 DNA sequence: TGTGCCAGCAGCCCCCGAGGACAGGTTTGGGTAGATACGCAGTATTTT.

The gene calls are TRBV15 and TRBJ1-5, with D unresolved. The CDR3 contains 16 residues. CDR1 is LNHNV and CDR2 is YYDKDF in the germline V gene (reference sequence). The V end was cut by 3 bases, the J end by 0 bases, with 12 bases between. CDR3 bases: TGTGCCACCAGCAGTTTTGCCGGCCATAGCAATCAGCCCCAGCATTTT. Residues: CATSSFAGHSNQPQHF.

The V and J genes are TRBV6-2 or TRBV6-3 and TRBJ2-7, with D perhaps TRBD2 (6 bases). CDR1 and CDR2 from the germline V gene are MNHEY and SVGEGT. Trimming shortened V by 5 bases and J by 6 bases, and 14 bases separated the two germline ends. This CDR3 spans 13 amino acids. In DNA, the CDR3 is TGTGCCAGCAGTCTCTTGCTAGCGACCGAGCAGTACTTC. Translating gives CASSLLLATEQYF.

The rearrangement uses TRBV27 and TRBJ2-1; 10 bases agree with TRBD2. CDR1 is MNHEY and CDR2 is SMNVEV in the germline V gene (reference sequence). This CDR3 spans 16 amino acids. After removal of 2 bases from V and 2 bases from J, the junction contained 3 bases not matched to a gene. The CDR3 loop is CASSLGLAVTYNEQFF. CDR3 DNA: TGTGCCAGCAGTTTAGGACTAGCGGTAACCTACAATGAGCAGTTCTTC.

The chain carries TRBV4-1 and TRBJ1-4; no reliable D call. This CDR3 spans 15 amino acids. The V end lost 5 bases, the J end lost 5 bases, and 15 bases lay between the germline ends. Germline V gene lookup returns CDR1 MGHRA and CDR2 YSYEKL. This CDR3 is CASSSPARANEKLFF. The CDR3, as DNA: TGCGCCAGCAGCTCCCCCGCCCGCGCCAATGAAAAACTGTTTTTT.

CDR3 DNA sequence: TGTGCCAGCAGCTTTAGACAGGGGATCAGAGCAGATACGCAGTATTTT. Translated, it gives CASSFRQGIRADTQYF. The chain recombines TRBV7-9 with TRBJ2-3; the match to TRBD1 covers 8 bases. Trimming took 3 bases from V and 4 from J; bases not matched to a gene: 9. Germline CDR1 reads SEHNR; CDR2 reads FQNEAQ (reference sequence). The CDR3 runs 16 residues. The whole variable domain, filled in from reference TRBV7-9 and TRBJ2-3, reads DTGVSQNPRHKITKRGQNVTFRCDPISEHNRLYWYRQTLGQGPEFLTYFQNEAQLEKSRLLSDRFSAERPKGSFSTLEIQRTEQGDSAMYLCASSFRQGIRADTQYFGPGTRLTVL.

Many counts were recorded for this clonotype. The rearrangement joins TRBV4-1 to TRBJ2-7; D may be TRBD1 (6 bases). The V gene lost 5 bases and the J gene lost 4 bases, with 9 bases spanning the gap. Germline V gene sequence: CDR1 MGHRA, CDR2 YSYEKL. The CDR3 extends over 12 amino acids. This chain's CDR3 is CASSITGYEQYF. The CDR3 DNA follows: TGCGCCAGCAGCATAACAGGGTACGAGCAGTACTTC.

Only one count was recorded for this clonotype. The CDR3 DNA sequence: TGTGCCAGCAGCCCGGACGGACAAAACATTCAGTACTTC. Its translation is CASSPDGQNIQYF. The chain uses TRBV11-1 and TRBJ2-4; no reliable D call. CDR1 SGHAT and CDR2 FQDESV come from the germline V gene (reference sequence). V lost 5 bases to trimming and J lost 5 bases, with 10 bases between them. The CDR3 covers 13 residues.

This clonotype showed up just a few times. CDR3 nucleotides: TGTGCCAGCAGCCGTACTAGCGGGAGACTCTCCAGCTCCTACAATGAGCAGTTCTTC. It codes for CASSRTSGRLSSSYNEQFF. The chain is built from TRBV4-2 and TRBJ2-1; 11 bases agree with TRBD2. This CDR3 has 19 amino acids. CDR1 and CDR2 from the germline V gene are LGHNA and YNFKEQ. Trimming took 4 bases from V and 0 from J; bases not matched to a gene: 11.

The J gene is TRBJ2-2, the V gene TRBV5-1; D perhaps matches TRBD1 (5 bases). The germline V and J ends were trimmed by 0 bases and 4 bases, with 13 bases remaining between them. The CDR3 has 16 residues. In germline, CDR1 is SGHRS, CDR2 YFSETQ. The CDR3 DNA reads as TGCGCCAGCAGCTTGGAGGCAGGGTTGCGCACCGGGGAGCTGTTTTTT. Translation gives CASSLEAGLRTGELFF. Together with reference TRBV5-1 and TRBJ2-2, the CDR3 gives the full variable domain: KAGVTQTPRYLIKTRGQQVTLSCSPISGHRSVSWYQQTPGQGLQFLFEYFSETQRNKGNFPGRFSGRQFSNSRSEMNVSTLELGDSALYLCASSLEAGLRTGELFFGEGSRLTVL.

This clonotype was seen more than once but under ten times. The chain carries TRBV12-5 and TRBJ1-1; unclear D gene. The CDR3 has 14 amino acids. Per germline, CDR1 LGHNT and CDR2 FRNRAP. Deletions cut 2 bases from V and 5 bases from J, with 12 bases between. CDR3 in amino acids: CASGLPRVCTEAFF. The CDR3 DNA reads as TGTGCTAGTGGTTTGCCGAGGGTCTGTACTGAAGCTTTCTTT.

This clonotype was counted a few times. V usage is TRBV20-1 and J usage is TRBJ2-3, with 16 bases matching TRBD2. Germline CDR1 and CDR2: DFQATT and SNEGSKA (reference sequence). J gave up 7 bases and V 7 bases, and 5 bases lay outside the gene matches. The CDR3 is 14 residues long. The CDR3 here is CSVGTSGGANTQYF. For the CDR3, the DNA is TGCAGTGTTGGGACTAGCGGGGGGGCTAATACGCAGTATTTT.

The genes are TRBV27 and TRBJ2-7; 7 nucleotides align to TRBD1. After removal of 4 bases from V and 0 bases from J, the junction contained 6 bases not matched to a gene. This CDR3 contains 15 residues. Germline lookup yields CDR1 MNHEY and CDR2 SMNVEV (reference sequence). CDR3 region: CASSSTGWSSYEQYF. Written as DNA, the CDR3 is TGTGCCAGCAGTTCGACAGGGTGGTCCTCCTACGAGCAGTACTTC.

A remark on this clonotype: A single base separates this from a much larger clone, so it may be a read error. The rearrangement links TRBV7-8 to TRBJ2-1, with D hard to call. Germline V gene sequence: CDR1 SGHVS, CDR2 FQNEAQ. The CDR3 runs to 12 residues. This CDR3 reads CASSLNINEHFF. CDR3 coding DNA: TGTGCCAGCAGCTTGAATATCAATGAGCACTTCTTC.

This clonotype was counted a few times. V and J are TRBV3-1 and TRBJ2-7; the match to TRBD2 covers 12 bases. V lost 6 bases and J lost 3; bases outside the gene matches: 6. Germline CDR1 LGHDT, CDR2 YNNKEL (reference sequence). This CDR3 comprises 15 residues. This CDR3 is CASSPTSGRFYEQYF. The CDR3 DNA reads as TGTGCCAGCAGTCCGACTAGCGGGAGATTCTACGAGCAGTACTTC.

The CDR3 protein is CASSSWTSGDTQYF. The CDR3 region has the DNA TGTGCCAGCAGTTCCTGGACTAGCGGAGATACGCAGTATTTT. This chain uses TRBV12-3 or TRBV12-4 with TRBJ2-3, with 10 bases identical to TRBD2. This CDR3 is built from 14 residues. Trimming took 4 bases from V and 5 from J; bases not matched to a gene: 3.

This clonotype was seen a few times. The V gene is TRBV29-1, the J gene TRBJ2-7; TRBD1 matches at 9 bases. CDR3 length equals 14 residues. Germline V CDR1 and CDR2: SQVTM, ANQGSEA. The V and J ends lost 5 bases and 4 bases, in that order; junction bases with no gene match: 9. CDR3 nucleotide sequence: TGCAGCGTTCCCGGGACAGGGACTTCATACGAGCAGTACTTC. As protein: CSVPGTGTSYEQYF.

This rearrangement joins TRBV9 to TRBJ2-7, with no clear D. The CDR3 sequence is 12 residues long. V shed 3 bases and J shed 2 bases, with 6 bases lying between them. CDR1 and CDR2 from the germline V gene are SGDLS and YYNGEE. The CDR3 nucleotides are TGTGCCAGCAGCGCCTACCCCTACGAGCAGTACTTC. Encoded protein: CASSAYPYEQYF.

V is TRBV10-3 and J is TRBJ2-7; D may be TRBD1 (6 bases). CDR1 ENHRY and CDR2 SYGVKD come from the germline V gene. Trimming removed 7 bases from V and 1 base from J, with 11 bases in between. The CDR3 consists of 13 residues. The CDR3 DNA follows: TGTGCCATCAACCCAGGGGCGTCCTACGAGCAGTACTTC. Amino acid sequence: CAINPGASYEQYF.

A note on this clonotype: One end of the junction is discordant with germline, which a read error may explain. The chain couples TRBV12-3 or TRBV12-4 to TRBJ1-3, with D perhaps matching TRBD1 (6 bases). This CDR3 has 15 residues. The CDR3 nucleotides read TGTGCCAGCACTTTAGACGGGGGGCCTGGAAACACCATATATTTT. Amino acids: CASTLDGGPGNTIYF.

The CDR3 sequence: CASSPRTDNSPLHF. The DNA of the CDR3 is TGTGCCAGCTCACCCAGGACTGATAATTCACCCCTCCACTTT. This sequence joins TRBV18 and TRBJ1-6; no clear D gene. The CDR3 sequence is 14 residues long. Germline CDR1 reads KGHSH; CDR2 reads LQKENI. Trimming took 3 bases from V and 5 from J, leaving 8 bases between them.

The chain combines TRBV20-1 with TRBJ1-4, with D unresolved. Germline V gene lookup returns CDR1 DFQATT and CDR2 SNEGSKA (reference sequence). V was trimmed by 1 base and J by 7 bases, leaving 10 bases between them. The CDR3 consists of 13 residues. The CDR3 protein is CSARVTLSEKLFF. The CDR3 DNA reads TGCAGTGCTAGAGTTACGCTGTCTGAAAAACTGTTTTTT.

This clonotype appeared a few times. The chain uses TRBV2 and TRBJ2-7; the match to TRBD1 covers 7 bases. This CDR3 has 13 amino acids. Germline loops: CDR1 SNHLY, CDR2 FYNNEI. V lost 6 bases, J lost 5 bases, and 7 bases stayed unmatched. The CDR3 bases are TGTGCCAGCAGCCGACAGGGTCTCCACGAGCAGTACTTC. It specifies CASSRQGLHEQYF.

In DNA form, the CDR3 reads TGTGCCAGCAGCCAAGAGCCTAGCGGGAGACGGAACATTCAGTACTTC. This translates into CASSQEPSGRRNIQYF. This rearrangement joins TRBV3-1 to TRBJ2-4; 10 positions match TRBD2. This CDR3 is 16 amino acids long. CDR1 and CDR2 from the germline V gene are LGHDT and YNNKEL (reference sequence). V shed 0 bases and J 7 bases; nucleotides not matched to a gene: 6.

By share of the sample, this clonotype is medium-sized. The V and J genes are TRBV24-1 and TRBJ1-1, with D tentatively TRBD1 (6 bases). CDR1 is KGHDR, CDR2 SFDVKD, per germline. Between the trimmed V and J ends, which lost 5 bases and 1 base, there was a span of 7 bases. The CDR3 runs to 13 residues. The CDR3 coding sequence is TGTGCCACCAGTGCACAGGGGAACACTGAAGCTTTCTTT. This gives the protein CATSAQGNTEAFF.

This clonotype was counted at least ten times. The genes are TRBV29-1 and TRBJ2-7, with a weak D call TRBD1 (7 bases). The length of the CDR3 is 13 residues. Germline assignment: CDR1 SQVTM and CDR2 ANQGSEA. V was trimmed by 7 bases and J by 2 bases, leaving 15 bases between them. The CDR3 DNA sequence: TGCAGCGCCGGCAGGGGGGTCGCCTACGAGCAGTACTTC. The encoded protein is CSAGRGVAYEQYF.

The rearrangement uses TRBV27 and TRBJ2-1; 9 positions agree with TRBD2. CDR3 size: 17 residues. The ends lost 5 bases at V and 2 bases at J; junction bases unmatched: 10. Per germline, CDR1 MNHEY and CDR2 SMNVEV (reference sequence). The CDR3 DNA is TGTGCCAGCAGTCTAGGCCCTAGCGGGACCGCCTACAATGAGCAGTTCTTC. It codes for CASSLGPSGTAYNEQFF.